This T cell receptor (beta chain) was captured in a study of blood T cells in healthy people across ages. Study as a whole: There was about one barcoded beta molecule captured by template switching per two T cells.

The CDR3 extends over 14 amino acids. Trimming removed 6 bases from V and 0 bases from J, with 9 bases in between. Germline V lookup: CDR1 SGHNT, CDR2 YENEEA. A second PCR of roughly 7 to 11 cycles used a sample-barcoded 5' primer and a J-beta primer mix. MiXCR was run by TCRdb on the 5' RACE reads, yielding one entry per CDR3 protein. The sample yields fewer than 2,000,000 distinct CDR3 sequences, about 39% seen once. Per-sample yields of isolated PBMCs were at least 6.5 million. Specimen: blood. The receptor was isolated from a human donor in good health. This chain links TRBV11-3 with TRBJ2-1; a weak D match, TRBD2 (5 bases). The CDR3 bases are TGTGCCAGCAGGCGGGCTAGCTCCTACAATGAGCAGTTCTTC. Translated: CASRRASSYNEQFF.